This TCR beta chain was obtained from a study of T cell responses to AZD1222 COVID-19 vaccine. Trimming cost V 4 bases and J 0 bases, with 6 bases left between them. Germline V gives CDR1 LGHDT, CDR2 YNNKEL (reference sequence). The CDR3 contains 13 residues. Study results and caveats: Unmutated variant regions are reportedly the target of nearly half of TCRs that are spike-specific. Baseline seropositivity characterized only 5 to 7 AZD1222 recipients. White British donors predominated, females outnumbered males, and clonal diversity was possibly underestimated. CD4 TCRs linked to vaccination spanned spike, dominating at 160-218 and 743-854.

Method: immunoSEQ multiplex PCR; TCRdb's copy keeps in-frame clones and lacks some. The profile shows roughly 84,000 clones, 80% to 90% of them singletons. Of note for this clone: Its cognate antigen is unknown.

The chain carries TRBV3-1 (or the pseudogene TRBV3-2) and TRBJ1-1; D not certain. The specimen was peripheral blood, collected 28 days after the second AZD1222 dose. This receptor was obtained from an adult who received the AZD1222 COVID-19 vaccine. CDR3 protein: CASSREMNTEAFF. CDR3 sequence (DNA): TGTGCCAGCAGCCGCGAAATGAACACTGAAGCTTTCTTT.